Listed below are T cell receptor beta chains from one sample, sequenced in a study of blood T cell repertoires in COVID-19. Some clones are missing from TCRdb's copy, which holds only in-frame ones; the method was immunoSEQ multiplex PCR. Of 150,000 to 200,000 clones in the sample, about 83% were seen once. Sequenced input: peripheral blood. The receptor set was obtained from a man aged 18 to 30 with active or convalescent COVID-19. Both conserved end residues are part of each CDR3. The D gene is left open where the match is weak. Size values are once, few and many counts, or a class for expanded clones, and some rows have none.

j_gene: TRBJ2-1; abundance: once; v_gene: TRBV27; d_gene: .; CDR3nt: TGTGCCAGCAGTAGAGAGGGCCGCAATGAGCAGTTCTTC; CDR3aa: CASSREGRNEQFF
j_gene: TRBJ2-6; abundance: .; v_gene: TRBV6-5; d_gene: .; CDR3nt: TGTGCCAGCAGTTCGGGGGTCTCTGGGGCCAACGTCCTGACTTTC; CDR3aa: CASSSGVSGANVLTF
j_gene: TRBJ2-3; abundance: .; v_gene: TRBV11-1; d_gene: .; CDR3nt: TGTGCCAGCAGCCTTCTACAGGTCACAGATACGCAGTATTTT; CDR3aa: CASSLLQVTDTQYF
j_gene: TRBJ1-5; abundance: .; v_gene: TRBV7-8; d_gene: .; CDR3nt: TGTGCCAGCAGCCGTAACAATCAGCCCCAGCATTTT; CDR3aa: CASSRNNQPQHF
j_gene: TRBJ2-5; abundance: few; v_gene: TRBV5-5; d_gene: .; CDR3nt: TGTGCCAGCAGCTACATTAGTACTAGTCTGGAGACCCAGTACTTC; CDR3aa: CASSYISTSLETQYF
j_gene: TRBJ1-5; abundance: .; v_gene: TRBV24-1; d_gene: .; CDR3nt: TGTGCCACCAGTGATGCTTCGTGGGGAGCCAATCAGCCCCAGCATTTT; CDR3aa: CATSDASWGANQPQHF
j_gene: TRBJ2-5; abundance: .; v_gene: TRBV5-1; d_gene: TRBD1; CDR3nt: TGCGCCAGCAGCTTTGACAGGGGCAGACAAGAGACCCAGTACTTC; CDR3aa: CASSFDRGRQETQYF
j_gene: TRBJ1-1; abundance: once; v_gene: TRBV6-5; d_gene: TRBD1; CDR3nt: TGTGCCAGCAGGAGGGACAGGGACAACACTGAAGCTTTCTTT; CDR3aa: CASRRDRDNTEAFF
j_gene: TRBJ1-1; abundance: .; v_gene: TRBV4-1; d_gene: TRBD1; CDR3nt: TGCGCCAGCAGCCTTGACAGGGTTGGGAACACTGAAGCTTTCTTT; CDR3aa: CASSLDRVGNTEAFF
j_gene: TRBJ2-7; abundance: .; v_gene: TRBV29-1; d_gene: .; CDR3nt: TGCAGCGTTGCCTTCCCGGGGGACTACGAGCAGTACTTC; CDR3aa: CSVAFPGDYEQYF
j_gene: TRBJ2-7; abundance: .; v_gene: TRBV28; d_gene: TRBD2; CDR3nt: TGTGCCAGCAACCCCAGCGGGATATCCTACGAGCAGTACTTC; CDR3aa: CASNPSGISYEQYF
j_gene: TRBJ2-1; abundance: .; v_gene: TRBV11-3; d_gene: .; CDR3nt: TGTGCCAGCAGCTCCCGACTCGACAGTAGCTCCTACAATGAGCAGTTCTTC; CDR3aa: CASSSRLDSSSYNEQFF
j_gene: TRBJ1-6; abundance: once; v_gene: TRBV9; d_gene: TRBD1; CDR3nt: TGTGCCAGCAGCCTCCTGGGACAGAAGAATTCACCCCTCCACTTT; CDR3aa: CASSLLGQKNSPLHF
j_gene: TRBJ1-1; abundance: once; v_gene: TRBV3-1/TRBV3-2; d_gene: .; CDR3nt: TGTGCCAGCAGCCAAGATACGGGGTTGAAGGCTTTCTTT; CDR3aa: CASSQDTGLKAFF
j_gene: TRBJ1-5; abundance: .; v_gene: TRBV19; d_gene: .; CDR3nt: TGTGCCAGTAGTATAGATGCGGGGGGTATTGGGCCCCAGCATTTT; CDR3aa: CASSIDAGGIGPQHF
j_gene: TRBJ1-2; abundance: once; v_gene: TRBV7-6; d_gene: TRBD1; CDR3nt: TGTGCCAGCAGCTCAGGGACAGGGAACGCAGATGGCTACACCTTC; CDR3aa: CASSSGTGNADGYTF
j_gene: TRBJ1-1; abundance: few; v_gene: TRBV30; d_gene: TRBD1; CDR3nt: TGTGCCTGGAGCGAGCAGGGGGCTGAAGCTTTCTTT; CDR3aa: CAWSEQGAEAFF
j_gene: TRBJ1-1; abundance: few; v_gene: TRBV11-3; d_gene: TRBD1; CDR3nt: TGTGCCAGCAGCCCACGGACAGGTGAAGCTTTCTTT; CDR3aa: CASSPRTGEAFF
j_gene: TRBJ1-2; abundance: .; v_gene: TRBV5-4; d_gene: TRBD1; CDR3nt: TGTGCCAGCAGTTTTACCGGGACAGGGATAGATGGCTACACCTTC; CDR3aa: CASSFTGTGIDGYTF
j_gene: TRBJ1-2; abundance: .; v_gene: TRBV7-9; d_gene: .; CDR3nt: TGTGCCAGCAGCTTTGACACCAACTATGGCTACACCTTC; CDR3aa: CASSFDTNYGYTF
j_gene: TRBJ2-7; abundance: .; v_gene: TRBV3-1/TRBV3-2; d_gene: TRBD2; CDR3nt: TGTGCCAGCAGCCTCTTACTAGCGGCCGGCCTCTACGAGCAGTACTTC; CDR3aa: CASSLLLAAGLYEQYF
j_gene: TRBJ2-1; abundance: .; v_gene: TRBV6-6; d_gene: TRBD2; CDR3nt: TGTGCCAGCATTCAGCGGGGGAACTACAATGAGCAGTTCTTC; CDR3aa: CASIQRGNYNEQFF
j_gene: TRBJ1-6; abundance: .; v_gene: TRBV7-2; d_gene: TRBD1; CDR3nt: TGTGCCAGCATCGAAAACAGGGGGTTGTTTTCACCCCTCCACTTT; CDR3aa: CASIENRGLFSPLHF
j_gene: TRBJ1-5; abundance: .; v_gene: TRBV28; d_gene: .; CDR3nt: TGTGTGGTATGCAGAATAAATCAGCCCCAGCATTTT; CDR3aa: CVVCRINQPQHF
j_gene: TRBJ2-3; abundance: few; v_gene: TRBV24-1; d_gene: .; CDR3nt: TGTGCCACCAGCCCTAGGTTGGGGGGTACGCAGTATTTT; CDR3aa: CATSPRLGGTQYF
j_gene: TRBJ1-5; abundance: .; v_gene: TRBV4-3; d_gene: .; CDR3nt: TGCGCCAGCAGCCCCAACTTAATCAATCAGCCCCAGCATTTT; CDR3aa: CASSPNLINQPQHF
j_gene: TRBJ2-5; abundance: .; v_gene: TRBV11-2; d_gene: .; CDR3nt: TGTGCCAGCAGCTTATCGGAGGGGGCCACGGGGGAGACCCAGTACTTC; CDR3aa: CASSLSEGATGETQYF
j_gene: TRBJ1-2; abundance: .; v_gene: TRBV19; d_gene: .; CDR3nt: TGTGCCAGTAGCGGGAGGGCAGGATCTAACTATGGCTACACCTTC; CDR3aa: CASSGRAGSNYGYTF
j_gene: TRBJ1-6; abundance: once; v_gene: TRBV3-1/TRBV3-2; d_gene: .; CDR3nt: TGTGCCAGCAGCCATGAGGGCGATTCACCCCTCCACTTT; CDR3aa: CASSHEGDSPLHF
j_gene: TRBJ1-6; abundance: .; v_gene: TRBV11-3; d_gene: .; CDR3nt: TGTGCCAGCAGGGGGCCGAGGGGGGGAGCACATAATTCACCCCTCCACTTT; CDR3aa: CASRGPRGGAHNSPLHF
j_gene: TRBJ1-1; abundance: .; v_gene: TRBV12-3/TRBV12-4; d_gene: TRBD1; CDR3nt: TGTGCCAGCACGAGGGACAGGTACACTGAAGCTTTCTTT; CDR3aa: CASTRDRYTEAFF